The source of this TCR beta chain is a study of cytomegalovirus exposure and HLA in healthy donors. The V end lost 1 base, the J end lost 10 bases, and 8 bases lay between the germline ends. The CDR3 length is 12 residues. Germline V CDR1 and CDR2: SGHVS, FNYEAQ. TCRdb's copy holds only in-frame clones and misses some; the assay was immunoSEQ multiplex PCR. This table has tens of thousands of clones, 90% to 95% appearing once. This clonotype was obtained from a woman aged 18-29 years in good health and CMV-seronegative. The sample taken for sequencing was PBMCs. The chain is built from TRBV7-6 and TRBJ2-1; the D is unclear. The CDR3 DNA is TGTGCCAGCAGCTTAGAAGGCGGAGAGCAGTTCTTC. It encodes CASSLEGGEQFF.